A selection of T cell receptor beta chains follows, all from one sample in a study of T-cell memory formation after mild COVID-19. TCRdb reprocessed the 5' RACE reads with MiXCR, giving one entry per CDR3 protein. The sample contains under 300,000 distinct CDR3 sequences, roughly 15% of which appear only once. The sequenced material came from PBMCs or a T cell subset sorted from them (not recorded which). These receptors all stem from a man aged 18 to 30 who had mild COVID-19 (a few samples of this study predate the infection). Cell type and time point are not known. The CDR3 runs from the conserved cysteine through the conserved F or W. The D gene is left open where the match is weak. A row's size may be missing; if present it is once, few, many or a size class.

V gene	J gene	D gene	clone size	CDR3 protein	CDR3 DNA
TRBV7-2	TRBJ2-3	TRBD2	-	CASSLVSTSGSPSDTQYF	TGTGCCAGCAGCTTAGTTTCGACTAGCGGGAGCCCTTCAGATACGCAGTATTTT
TRBV7-9	TRBJ1-1	TRBD1	few	CASSLEGGQGAGYTEAFF	TGTGCCAGCAGCTTAGAGGGAGGACAGGGGGCTGGTTACACTGAAGCTTTCTTT
TRBV4-2	TRBJ2-5	TRBD2	few	CASSLRTSRETQYF	TGTGCCAGCAGCCTGCGGACTAGCAGGGAGACCCAGTACTTC
TRBV11-1	TRBJ2-5	-	-	CASSLGQGGTQYF	TGTGCCAGCAGCTTAGGGCAGGGAGGGACCCAGTACTTC
TRBV5-6	TRBJ2-5	-	many	CASSLLGGKETQYF	TGTGCCAGCAGCCTCCTTGGGGGGAAGGAGACCCAGTACTTC
TRBV11-2	TRBJ2-1	TRBD1	few	CASSHGYTGTGGNPSYNEQFF	TGTGCCAGCAGCCACGGCTATACCGGGACAGGGGGCAACCCTTCCTACAATGAGCAGTTCTTC
TRBV7-2	TRBJ2-7	-	few	CASSRSESYEQYF	TGTGCCAGCAGCAGGAGCGAGTCCTACGAGCAGTACTTC
TRBV2	TRBJ1-2	TRBD1	once	CASRETGGRYGYTF	TGTGCCAGCAGAGAGACAGGGGGTCGGTATGGCTACACCTTC
TRBV12-3/TRBV12-4	TRBJ2-3	TRBD2	-	CASSSSGITDTQYF	TGTGCCAGCAGTTCTAGCGGGATCACAGATACGCAGTATTTT
TRBV6-5	TRBJ2-4	TRBD2	once	CASSYTGRGAKNIQYF	TGTGCCAGCAGTTACACCGGGAGGGGAGCCAAAAACATTCAGTACTTC
TRBV11-2	TRBJ2-5	TRBD2	-	CASSQLAGVETQYF	TGTGCCAGCAGCCAACTAGCGGGGGTGGAGACCCAGTACTTC
TRBV7-2	TRBJ2-5	-	few	CASSWRGQGGETQYF	TGTGCCAGCAGCTGGAGGGGGCAAGGGGGTGAGACCCAGTACTTC
TRBV30	TRBJ2-2	-	few	CAWSVGIDTGELFF	TGTGCCTGGAGTGTAGGGATCGACACCGGGGAGCTGTTTTTT
TRBV28	TRBJ2-3	TRBD2	few	CASSPGGAGGTDTQYF	TGTGCCAGCAGCCCGGGGGGGGCAGGGGGCACAGATACGCAGTATTTT
TRBV4-3	TRBJ2-5	-	-	CASSQEYGMGTQYF	TGCGCCAGCAGCCAAGAGTACGGGATGGGGACCCAGTACTTC
TRBV3-1	TRBJ1-1	-	few	CASRDEGEAFF	TGTGCCAGCAGGGATGAAGGGGAAGCTTTCTTT
TRBV12-3/TRBV12-4	TRBJ2-3	TRBD2	-	CASRLAGGRTDTQYF	TGTGCCAGCAGGCTAGCGGGGGGCCGAACAGATACGCAGTATTTT
TRBV6-4	TRBJ1-5	-	few	CAGQTGTSTVAGGNQPQHF	TGTGCCGGGCAGACAGGAACCTCAACGGTAGCTGGGGGCAATCAGCCCCAGCATTTT
TRBV24-1	TRBJ1-4	-	few	CATPDRREYTTNEKLFF	TGTGCCACCCCTGACAGGAGGGAGTATACAACTAATGAAAAACTGTTTTTT
TRBV3-1	TRBJ2-3	-	few	CASSQAAGTVRDTQYF	TGTGCCAGCAGCCAAGCCGCGGGTACGGTTCGGGATACGCAGTATTTT
TRBV5-5	TRBJ2-5	-	many	CASSWPQETQYF	TGTGCCAGCAGCTGGCCCCAAGAGACCCAGTACTTC
TRBV7-6	TRBJ2-7	-	-	CASSARQENSPYF	TGTGCCAGCAGCGCAAGACAGGAGAACTCCCCGTACTTC
TRBV7-2	TRBJ2-7	TRBD2	few	CASSLGGRGNEQYF	TGTGCCAGCAGCTTAGGTGGGAGGGGTAACGAGCAGTACTTC
TRBV12-3/TRBV12-4	TRBJ2-1	TRBD2	many	CASSPSGSYNEQFF	TGTGCCAGCAGTCCTAGCGGGTCTTACAATGAGCAGTTCTTC
TRBV12-3/TRBV12-4	TRBJ1-2	-	few	CASSPLTGAGYTF	TGTGCCAGCAGTCCCTTGACGGGGGCAGGCTACACCTTC
TRBV6-2/TRBV6-3	TRBJ1-5	-	-	CASRGDAGGNQPQHF	TGTGCCAGCAGGGGGGACGCGGGTGGCAATCAGCCCCAGCATTTT
TRBV28	TRBJ1-5	-	-	CASSWQGSNQPQHF	TGTGCCAGCAGTTGGCAGGGGAGCAATCAGCCCCAGCATTTT
TRBV7-9	TRBJ2-5	-	many	CASSLGTWEETQYF	TGTGCCAGCAGCTTGGGGACCTGGGAAGAGACCCAGTACTTC
TRBV6-5	TRBJ1-2	-	-	CASRAQGYYGYTF	TGTGCCAGCAGGGCACAGGGTTACTATGGCTACACCTTC
TRBV20-1	TRBJ1-1	TRBD1	few	CSAPPGGLNTEAFF	TGCAGTGCTCCCCCAGGGGGCTTGAACACTGAAGCTTTCTTT
TRBV29-1	TRBJ1-2	-	few	CSLDEGYGYTF	TGCAGCCTTGATGAGGGCTATGGCTACACCTTC
TRBV12-3/TRBV12-4	TRBJ2-3	TRBD2	-	CASRPRLAALYTDTQYF	TGTGCCAGCAGGCCTAGACTAGCGGCGCTCTACACAGATACGCAGTATTTT
TRBV5-1	TRBJ2-1	-	many	CASSPVGSYNEQFF	TGCGCCAGCAGCCCTGTCGGGAGTTACAATGAGCAGTTCTTC
TRBV18	TRBJ1-3	-	-	CASSPPGRSGNTIYF	TGTGCCAGCTCACCACCGGGCCGCTCTGGAAACACCATATATTTT
TRBV7-2	TRBJ1-1	-	few	CASSFQREAFF	TGTGCCAGCAGCTTTCAGAGGGAGGCTTTCTTT
TRBV5-1	TRBJ2-3	-	many	CASSLVSPDTQYF	TGCGCCAGCAGCTTGGTGTCGCCAGATACGCAGTATTTT
TRBV7-8	TRBJ2-3	-	-	CASSKTGGAGTDTQYF	TGTGCCAGCAGCAAAACGGGCGGGGCCGGCACAGATACGCAGTATTTT
TRBV6-2/TRBV6-3	TRBJ1-2	-	-	CASTATRDHYGYTF	TGTGCCAGCACCGCAACCCGGGACCACTATGGCTACACCTTC
TRBV4-2	TRBJ2-5	TRBD2	-	CASSQGGLAGYQETQYF	TGTGCCAGCAGCCAGGGTGGACTAGCGGGGTACCAAGAGACCCAGTACTTC
TRBV5-1	TRBJ2-3	-	many	CASSLADSWGDTQYF	TGCGCCAGCAGCTTGGCCGATAGCTGGGGGGATACGCAGTATTTT
TRBV7-8	TRBJ1-5	-	-	CASSPILSAGSNQPQHF	TGTGCCAGCAGCCCCATACTGTCGGCCGGGAGCAATCAGCCCCAGCATTTT
TRBV28	TRBJ2-3	-	few	CASDVSGSTDTQYF	TGTGCCAGCGACGTATCCGGGAGCACAGATACGCAGTATTTT
TRBV2	TRBJ1-2	-	-	CASSRFSGNGYTF	TGTGCCAGCAGCCGCTTCTCGGGGAATGGCTACACCTTC
TRBV3-1	TRBJ2-5	-	-	CASSQEAGASQYF	TGTGCCAGCAGCCAAGAGGCGGGGGCCTCCCAGTACTTC
TRBV2	TRBJ2-3	TRBD1	-	CATRDSSVDTQYF	TGTGCCACTAGGGACAGTTCGGTAGATACGCAGTATTTT